This T cell receptor beta chain emerged from a study of control samples from healthy donors and cancer patients. In its sample, this clone was seen once. There are 13 residues in the CDR3. The germline CDR1 and CDR2 sequences are MRHNA and SNTAGT. The ends were cut back, 3 bases at V and 4 bases at J, with 9 bases in the middle. Libraries were prepared by immunoSEQ multiplex PCR; TCRdb keeps only in-frame clonotypes and omits some of them. The sample lists roughly 25,000 clones, roughly 91% seen once, with about an eighth in the top ten. Sample: PBMCs. The J gene is TRBJ1-1, the V gene TRBV6-4; D remains unclear. The receptor was isolated from a man in his fifties with lung cancer. DNA for the CDR3: TGTGCCAGCAGTGAGCACATCGGCACTGAAGCTTTCTTT. Translation: CASSEHIGTEAFF.